This T cell receptor beta chain was retrieved from a study of T cell responses to AZD1222 COVID-19 vaccine. Whole-study results and caveats: Targets within unmutated variant regions were reportedly found for nearly half of spike-specific TCRs. Most donors were white British and more were female, and clonal diversity was possibly underestimated.

In the case of this clone: Its specificity is not known.

The V and J ends lost 4 bases and 4 bases respectively, with 14 bases between them. The CDR3 extends over 14 amino acids. The germline V gene has CDR1 MGHDK and CDR2 SYGVNS. Repertoires were generated with immunoSEQ multiplex PCR, while TCRdb's copy carries only in-frame clones and drops some. The sample shows roughly 180,000 clones, roughly nine tenths of them seen only once. This chain uses TRBV25-1 with TRBJ2-7; tentatively, D is TRBD2 (5 bases). The specimen comprised peripheral blood, sampled 28 days after the second AZD1222 dose. The sequence was obtained from an adult who received the AZD1222 COVID-19 vaccine. In DNA, the CDR3 is TGTGCCAGCAGTGGTCCGGGAACATCATACGAGCAGTACTTC. It translates to CASSGPGTSYEQYF.